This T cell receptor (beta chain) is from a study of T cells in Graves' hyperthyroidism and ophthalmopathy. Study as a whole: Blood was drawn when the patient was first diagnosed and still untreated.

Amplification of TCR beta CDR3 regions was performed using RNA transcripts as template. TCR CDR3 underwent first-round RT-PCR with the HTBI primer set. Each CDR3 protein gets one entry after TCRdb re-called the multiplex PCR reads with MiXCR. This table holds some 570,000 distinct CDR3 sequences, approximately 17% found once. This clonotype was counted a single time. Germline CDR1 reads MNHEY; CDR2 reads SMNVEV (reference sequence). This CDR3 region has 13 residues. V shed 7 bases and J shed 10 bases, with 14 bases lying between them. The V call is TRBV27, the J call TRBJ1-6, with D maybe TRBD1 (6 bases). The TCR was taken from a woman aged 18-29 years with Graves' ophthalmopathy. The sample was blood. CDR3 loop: CASKTGIASPLHF. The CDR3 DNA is TGTGCCAGCAAAACAGGGATAGCGTCACCCCTCCACTTT.